The clone carrying this T cell receptor (beta chain) was recorded many times. As yet, its antigen is unknown. Germline V gene data show CDR1 as WSHSY and CDR2 as SAAADI. Trimming took off 3 bases at V and 3 bases at J, with 11 bases between the two ends. The CDR3 has 14 residues. Attachment of unique molecular identifiers to individual cDNA molecules was performed. One entry per CDR3 protein results from TCRdb running MiXCR on the 5' RACE reads. The sample consists of about 97,000 distinct CDR3 sequences, more than 9.5% of them appearing once. This record comes from a study of early T cells in non-severe SARS-CoV-2 infection. Overall study context: Sequencing used unsorted whole-blood bulk RNA, so chains lack pairing.

Points from the study as a whole: Matching against VDJdb likely underestimated virus-specific expansions, favoring anti-spike CD8.

The rearrangement joins TRBV10-2 to TRBJ1-2; D gene ambiguous. This specimen was whole blood, taken at baseline. This receptor was taken from an adult who was a healthcare worker with PCR-confirmed SARS-CoV-2 infection or an uninfected control (not recorded which). CDR3 sequence: CASSESGGDYGYTF. Here the CDR3 DNA reads TGCGCCAGCAGTGAAAGTGGAGGCGACTATGGCTACACCTTC.